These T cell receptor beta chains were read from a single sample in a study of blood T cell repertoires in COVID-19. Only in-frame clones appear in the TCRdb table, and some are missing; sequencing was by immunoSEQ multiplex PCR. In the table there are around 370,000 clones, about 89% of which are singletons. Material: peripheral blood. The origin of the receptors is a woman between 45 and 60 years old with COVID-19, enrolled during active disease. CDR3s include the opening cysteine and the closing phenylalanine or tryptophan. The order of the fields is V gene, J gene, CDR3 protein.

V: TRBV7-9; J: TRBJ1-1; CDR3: CASTSRRDTEAFF
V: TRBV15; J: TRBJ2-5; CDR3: CATSRASGRRQETQYF
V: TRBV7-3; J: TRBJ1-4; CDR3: CASSWGGRSRNLEKLFF
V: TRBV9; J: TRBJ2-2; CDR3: CASSVAGGELFF
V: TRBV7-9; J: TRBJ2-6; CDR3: CASSWNQGANVLTF
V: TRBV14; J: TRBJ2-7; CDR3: CASSQGRDYEQYF
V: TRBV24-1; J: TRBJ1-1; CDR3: CATRQGMNTEAFF
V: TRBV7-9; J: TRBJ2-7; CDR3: CASRTDRSYEQYF
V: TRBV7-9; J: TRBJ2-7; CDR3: CASIGTGLAGEQYF
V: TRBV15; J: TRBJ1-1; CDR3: CATSRPGQGASAAFF
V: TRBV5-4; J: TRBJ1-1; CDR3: CASSLPRVNTEAFF
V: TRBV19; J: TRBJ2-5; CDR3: CASSLAGVGAETQYF
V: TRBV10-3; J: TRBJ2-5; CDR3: CAISPGGAARFEETQYF
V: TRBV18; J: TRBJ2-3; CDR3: CASSQLRTDTQYF
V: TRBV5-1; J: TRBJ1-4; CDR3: CASSLLATNEKLFF
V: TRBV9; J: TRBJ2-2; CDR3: CASSVSTGNTGELFF
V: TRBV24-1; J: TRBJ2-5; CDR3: CATSDTGPSKETQYF
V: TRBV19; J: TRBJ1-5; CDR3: CASRLSGTAYSNQPQHF
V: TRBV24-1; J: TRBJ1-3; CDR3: CATSPGQANTIYF
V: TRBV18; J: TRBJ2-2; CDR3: CASSTGTDSGELFF
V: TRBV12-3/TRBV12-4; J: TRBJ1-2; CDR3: CASRDRVLDGYTF
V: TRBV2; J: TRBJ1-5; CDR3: CASRGTGGWDQPQHF
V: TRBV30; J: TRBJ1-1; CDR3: CAWSVRGNTEAFF
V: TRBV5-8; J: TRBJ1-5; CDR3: CASSLVQGAQPQHF
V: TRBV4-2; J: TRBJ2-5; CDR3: CASSFSEAGETQYF
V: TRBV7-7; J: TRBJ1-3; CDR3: CASSLSLNSGNTIYF
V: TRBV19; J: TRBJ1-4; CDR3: CASSISGRTNEKLFF
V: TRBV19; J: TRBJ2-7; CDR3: CASSPPRGRGGEQYF